This is a list of T cell receptor beta chains from one sample in a study of shared clonotypes between healthy human individuals. Generated by immunoSEQ multiplex PCR, the TCRdb table keeps only in-frame clones and is missing some. The sample shows under 600,000 clones, 75% to 80% of them seen only once. Source material: PBMCs. These receptor sequences come from a woman in her 40s in good health. Some clones in this sample may be carry-over from other donors' samples. CDR3s include the opening cysteine and the closing phenylalanine or tryptophan. A D gene is named only where the DNA matches it firmly. Not every row has a clone size; where given, it reads once, few, many or a size class.

CDR3 protein: CASSITGDAEAFF; CDR3 DNA: TGCGCCAGCAGCATCACAGGGGACGCTGAAGCTTTCTTT; clone size: few; D gene: TRBD1; V gene: TRBV5-1; J gene: TRBJ1-1
CDR3 protein: CASIGATEAFF; CDR3 DNA: TGTGCCAGCATCGGGGCCACTGAAGCTTTCTTT; clone size: NA; D gene: NA; V gene: TRBV5-4; J gene: TRBJ1-1
CDR3 protein: CASSQGTSRTDTQYF; CDR3 DNA: TGCGCCAGCAGCCAAGGGACTAGTCGCACAGATACGCAGTATTTT; clone size: NA; D gene: TRBD2; V gene: TRBV5-1; J gene: TRBJ2-3
CDR3 protein: CASSPPYTTSGPYNEQFF; CDR3 DNA: TGTGCCAGCTCACCACCGTATACCACTAGCGGGCCATACAATGAGCAGTTCTTC; clone size: NA; D gene: TRBD2; V gene: TRBV18; J gene: TRBJ2-1
CDR3 protein: CASSLDGPNTDTQYF; CDR3 DNA: TGCGCCAGCAGCTTGGACGGACCAAACACAGATACGCAGTATTTT; clone size: NA; D gene: NA; V gene: TRBV5-1; J gene: TRBJ2-3
CDR3 protein: CASSFWTSGGTDTQYF; CDR3 DNA: TGTGCCAGCAGCTTCTGGACTAGCGGAGGGACAGATACGCAGTATTTT; clone size: NA; D gene: TRBD2; V gene: TRBV5-4; J gene: TRBJ2-3
CDR3 protein: CASSYVASGSGEQFF; CDR3 DNA: TGTGCCAGCAGTTACGTGGCTAGCGGGAGCGGTGAGCAGTTCTTC; clone size: NA; D gene: TRBD2; V gene: TRBV6-6; J gene: TRBJ2-1
CDR3 protein: CASSQDPGLADRSTDTQYF; CDR3 DNA: TGCGCCAGCAGCCAAGACCCCGGACTAGCGGACAGGAGCACAGATACGCAGTATTTT; clone size: NA; D gene: TRBD2; V gene: TRBV4-1; J gene: TRBJ2-3
CDR3 protein: CASSLGTATQPQHF; CDR3 DNA: TGTGCCAGCTCACTCGGGACGGCAACGCAGCCCCAGCATTTT; clone size: NA; D gene: NA; V gene: TRBV18; J gene: TRBJ1-5
CDR3 protein: CASSPDGANYGYTF; CDR3 DNA: TGCGCCAGCAGCCCCGACGGAGCTAACTATGGCTACACCTTC; clone size: NA; D gene: NA; V gene: TRBV5-1; J gene: TRBJ1-2
CDR3 protein: CASSFRYNEQFF; CDR3 DNA: TGTGCCAGCAGTTTCCGCTACAATGAGCAGTTCTTC; clone size: NA; D gene: NA; V gene: TRBV28; J gene: TRBJ2-1
CDR3 protein: CASSWNFRAYNEQFF; CDR3 DNA: TGCGCCAGCAGCTGGAACTTCAGGGCCTACAATGAGCAGTTCTTC; clone size: few; D gene: NA; V gene: TRBV5-1; J gene: TRBJ2-1
CDR3 protein: CASSPGTDRNTIYF; CDR3 DNA: TGTGCCAGCTCGCCGGGGACAGACAGAAACACCATATATTTT; clone size: NA; D gene: TRBD1; V gene: TRBV18; J gene: TRBJ1-3
CDR3 protein: CASSPGYSDTQYF; CDR3 DNA: TGTGCCAGCTCACCAGGGTATTCAGATACGCAGTATTTT; clone size: NA; D gene: NA; V gene: TRBV18; J gene: TRBJ2-3
CDR3 protein: CASSRTSGQETQYF; CDR3 DNA: TGTGCCAGCTCAAGGACTAGCGGGCAAGAGACCCAGTACTTC; clone size: NA; D gene: TRBD2; V gene: TRBV18; J gene: TRBJ2-5
CDR3 protein: CASSLSGSTYEQYF; CDR3 DNA: TGTGCCAGCAGCTTATCCGGGTCCACCTACGAGCAGTACTTC; clone size: NA; D gene: NA; V gene: TRBV7-9; J gene: TRBJ2-7
CDR3 protein: CALPGAGPGQPQHF; CDR3 DNA: TGTGCCCTCCCTGGGGCGGGACCAGGACAGCCCCAGCATTTT; clone size: NA; D gene: NA; V gene: TRBV27; J gene: TRBJ1-5
CDR3 protein: CASSLNPTSYSYNEQFF; CDR3 DNA: TGTGCCAGCAGCCTTAACCCTACATCCTACTCCTACAATGAGCAGTTCTTC; clone size: few; D gene: NA; V gene: TRBV4-2; J gene: TRBJ2-1
CDR3 protein: CASSRRNEQYF; CDR3 DNA: TGTGCCAGCAGCCGCCGGAACGAGCAGTACTTC; clone size: NA; D gene: NA; V gene: TRBV7-2; J gene: TRBJ2-7
CDR3 protein: CASSHPRTDTQYF; CDR3 DNA: TGCGCCAGCAGCCACCCCCGGACAGATACGCAGTATTTT; clone size: few; D gene: NA; V gene: TRBV4-1; J gene: TRBJ2-3
CDR3 protein: CATSRDTPRGYTF; CDR3 DNA: TGTGCCACCAGCAGAGACACCCCAAGAGGCTACACCTTC; clone size: NA; D gene: NA; V gene: TRBV15; J gene: TRBJ1-2
CDR3 protein: CASSLGPTGGHGYTF; CDR3 DNA: TGCGCCAGCAGCTTGGGCCCGACAGGGGGCCATGGCTACACCTTC; clone size: once; D gene: TRBD1; V gene: TRBV5-1; J gene: TRBJ1-2
CDR3 protein: CASSLDGDGYTF; CDR3 DNA: TGTGCCAGCAGCTTAGATGGGGATGGCTACACCTTC; clone size: NA; D gene: NA; V gene: TRBV7-2; J gene: TRBJ1-2
CDR3 protein: CASSSRDRGQETQYF; CDR3 DNA: TGCGCCAGCAGCTCCCGGGACAGGGGGCAGGAGACCCAGTACTTC; clone size: NA; D gene: TRBD1; V gene: TRBV5-1; J gene: TRBJ2-5
CDR3 protein: CASGPSTEQYF; CDR3 DNA: TGTGCTAGTGGCCCTAGTACAGAGCAGTACTTC; clone size: NA; D gene: NA; V gene: TRBV12-5; J gene: TRBJ2-7
CDR3 protein: CASSLTGGETQYF; CDR3 DNA: TGTGCCAGCAGCCTGACAGGGGGAGAGACCCAGTACTTC; clone size: NA; D gene: TRBD1; V gene: TRBV7-9; J gene: TRBJ2-5
CDR3 protein: CASSSTGRAGYTF; CDR3 DNA: TGTGCCAGCAGTTCGACAGGGAGAGCTGGCTACACCTTC; clone size: NA; D gene: TRBD1; V gene: TRBV6-5; J gene: TRBJ1-2
CDR3 protein: CAISESHTYGYTF; CDR3 DNA: TGTGCCATCAGTGAGTCGCACACCTATGGCTACACCTTC; clone size: NA; D gene: NA; V gene: TRBV10-3; J gene: TRBJ1-2
CDR3 protein: CASSLSRQETQYF; CDR3 DNA: TGTGCCAGCAGCTTAAGCCGGCAAGAGACCCAGTACTTC; clone size: NA; D gene: NA; V gene: TRBV7-3; J gene: TRBJ2-5
CDR3 protein: CASSLGWASGRAGAYEQYF; CDR3 DNA: TGTGCCAGCAGCTTAGGTTGGGCTAGCGGGAGGGCCGGCGCCTACGAGCAGTACTTC; clone size: NA; D gene: TRBD2; V gene: TRBV7-2; J gene: TRBJ2-7
CDR3 protein: CASSGQPNQPQHF; CDR3 DNA: TGTGCCAGCAGCGGACAGCCCAATCAGCCCCAGCATTTT; clone size: NA; D gene: NA; V gene: TRBV2; J gene: TRBJ1-5
CDR3 protein: CASSLIAGYEQYF; CDR3 DNA: TGTGCCAGCAGCCTCATAGCGGGCTACGAGCAGTACTTC; clone size: NA; D gene: TRBD2; V gene: TRBV7-9; J gene: TRBJ2-7
CDR3 protein: CATSGSSKGETQYF; CDR3 DNA: TGTGCCACCAGCGGTTCTAGCAAGGGGGAGACCCAGTACTTC; clone size: NA; D gene: NA; V gene: TRBV15; J gene: TRBJ2-5